Reported below is one T cell receptor beta chain. Its antigen remains unknown. The PCR made use of 60 Vbeta and 13 Jbeta primers. TCRdb's table, derived via immunoSEQ multiplex PCR, lists solely in-frame clones and lacks some. The data hold about 130,000 clones, with approximately 80% observed a single time. Donors in the study were healthy people who gave bone marrow. The data are from a study of cytomegalovirus exposure and HLA in healthy donors. The study's findings and limits: In vitro, a few CMV-associated chains proved specific for CMV antigens.

Per germline, CDR1 SGDLS and CDR2 YYNGEE. The CDR3 is 16 residues long. The V end was cut by 2 bases, the J end by 0 bases, with 9 bases between. The V gene is TRBV9, the J gene TRBJ2-6; perhaps TRBD1 as D (6 bases). This receptor was taken from a girl aged 2 to 10 in good health and CMV-seronegative. Sequencing was done on a sample of PBMCs. The CDR3 DNA is TGTGCCAGCAGCGTCCAAGGGGGCTCTGGGGCCAACGTCCTGACTTTC. Amino acids: CASSVQGGSGANVLTF.